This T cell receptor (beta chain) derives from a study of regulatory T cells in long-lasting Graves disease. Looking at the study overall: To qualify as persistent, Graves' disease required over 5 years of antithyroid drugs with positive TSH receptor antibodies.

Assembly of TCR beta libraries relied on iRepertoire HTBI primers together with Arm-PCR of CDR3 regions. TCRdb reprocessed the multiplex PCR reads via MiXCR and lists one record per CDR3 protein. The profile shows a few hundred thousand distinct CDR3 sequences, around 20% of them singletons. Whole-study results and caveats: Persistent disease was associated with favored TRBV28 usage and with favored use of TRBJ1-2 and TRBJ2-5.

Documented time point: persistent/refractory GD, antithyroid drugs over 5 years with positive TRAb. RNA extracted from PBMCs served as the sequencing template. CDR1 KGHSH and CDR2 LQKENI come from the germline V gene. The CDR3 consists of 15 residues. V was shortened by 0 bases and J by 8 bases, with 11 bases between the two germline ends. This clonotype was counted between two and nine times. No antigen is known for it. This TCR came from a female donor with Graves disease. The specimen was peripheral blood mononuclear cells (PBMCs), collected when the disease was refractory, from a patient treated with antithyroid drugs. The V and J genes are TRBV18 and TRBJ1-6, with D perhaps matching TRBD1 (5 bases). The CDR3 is CASSPPGREDSPLHF. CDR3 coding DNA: TGTGCCAGCTCACCACCGGGCAGGGAGGATTCACCCCTCCACTTT.